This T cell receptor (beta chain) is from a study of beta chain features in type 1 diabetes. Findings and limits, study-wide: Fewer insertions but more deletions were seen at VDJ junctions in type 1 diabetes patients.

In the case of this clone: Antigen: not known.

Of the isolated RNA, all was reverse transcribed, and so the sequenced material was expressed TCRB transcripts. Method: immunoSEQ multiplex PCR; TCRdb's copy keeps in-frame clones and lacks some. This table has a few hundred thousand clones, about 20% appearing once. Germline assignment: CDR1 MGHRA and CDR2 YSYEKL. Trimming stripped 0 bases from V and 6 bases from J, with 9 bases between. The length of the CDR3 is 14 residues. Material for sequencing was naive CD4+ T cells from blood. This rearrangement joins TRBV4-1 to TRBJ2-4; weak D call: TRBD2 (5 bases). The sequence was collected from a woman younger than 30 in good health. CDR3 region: CASSQEDRGNIQYF. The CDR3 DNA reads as TGCGCCAGCAGCCAAGAGGATCGGGGAAACATTCAGTACTTC.